Below are 22 T cell receptor beta chains sequenced from a single sample in a study of blood T cell repertoires in COVID-19. Measured with immunoSEQ multiplex PCR; TCRdb has only the in-frame clones, and not every one. The repertoire includes approximately 97,000 clones, around 90% of them detected once, and 1.5% to 2% sits in the top ten. Specimen: peripheral blood. These receptors all stem from a woman between 45 and 65 years old with COVID-19, enrolled during active disease.

The V and J genes are TRBV9 and TRBJ1-1; a weak D match, TRBD1 (5 bases). CDR3 length: 12 residues. In germline, CDR1 is SGDLS, CDR2 YYNGEE. With 4 bases removed from V and 3 bases from J, the gap between germline ends came to 7 bases. The DNA of the CDR3 is TGTGCCAGCAGCCCCAGGGACACTGAAGCTTTCTTT. As protein: CASSPRDTEAFF.

The rearrangement joins TRBV28 to TRBJ1-2, with 12 bases that match TRBD1. J was trimmed by 3 bases and V by 5 bases; bases with no gene match: 13. The germline gives CDR1 MDHEN, CDR2 SYDVKM. The CDR3 spans 18 residues. The CDR3 region is CASSVTRDRGPRDYGYTF. The CDR3 DNA reads as TGTGCCAGCAGTGTTACCCGGGACAGGGGGCCAAGGGACTATGGCTACACCTTC.

This clone was seen a few times. The chain is built from TRBV28 and TRBJ1-6; D perhaps matches TRBD1 (5 bases). Between the trimmed V and J ends, which lost 8 bases and 7 bases, there was a span of 18 bases. Germline loops: CDR1 MDHEN, CDR2 SYDVKM. The CDR3 has 15 amino acids. CDR3: CASARGGISNSPLHF. The CDR3 region has the DNA TGTGCCAGCGCCCGCGGGGGAATCTCGAATTCACCCCTCCACTTT.

CDR3 sequence (DNA): TGTGCCAGCAGCGTAACACAGGGTTGGACTGAAGCTTTCTTT. Its protein product is CASSVTQGWTEAFF. The chain has TRBV9 and TRBJ1-1, with D possibly TRBD1 on 6 matching bases. This CDR3 has 14 amino acids. Germline V lookup: CDR1 SGDLS, CDR2 YYNGEE. V was trimmed by 1 base and J by 5 bases, leaving 12 bases between them.

The chain carries TRBV24-1 and TRBJ2-4, with D unclear. The length of the CDR3 is 17 residues. CDR1 KGHDR and CDR2 SFDVKD come from the germline V gene. V shed 5 bases and J shed 0 bases, with 16 bases lying between them. For the CDR3, the DNA is TGTGCCACCAGTGCCGAAAGAGGAGATCCAGCCAAAAACATTCAGTACTTC. Translated, it gives CATSAERGDPAKNIQYF.

V and J are TRBV4-3 and TRBJ2-3; 7 nucleotides match TRBD1. Germline-derived CDR1 and CDR2 are LGHNA and YSLEER. This CDR3 comprises 16 residues. The V segment lost 0 bases and the J segment 5 bases; nucleotides outside the gene matches: 8. The CDR3 bases are TGCGCCAGCAGCCAAGAGGAAGGGGGCGGCGGAGATACGCAGTATTTT. Translation: CASSQEEGGGGDTQYF.

The chain carries TRBV6-1 and TRBJ1-5; 9 nucleotides line up with TRBD1. The CDR3 is made up of 18 amino acids. The ends lost 4 bases at V and 0 bases at J; junction bases unmatched: 10. The V gene's germline CDR1 is MNHNS and CDR2 SASEGT. The CDR3 DNA reads as TGTGCCAGCAGTGCCAGACAGGGGGGAACGAATAGCAATCAGCCCCAGCATTTT. This encodes CASSARQGGTNSNQPQHF.

This clone was detected only once. The chain combines TRBV5-4 with TRBJ1-3; D possibly corresponds to TRBD1 (5 bases). Trimming pared 3 bases from V and 0 bases from J, leaving 10 bases between. Germline CDR1 SGHNT, CDR2 YYREEE (reference sequence). The CDR3 has 15 residues. The CDR3 DNA reads as TGTGCCAGCAGCTGGGGCACGAGCTCTGGAAACACCATATATTTT. Amino acids: CASSWGTSSGNTIYF.

This sequence joins TRBV7-9 and TRBJ1-4, with D tentatively TRBD1 (5 bases). The CDR3 sequence is 14 residues long. Trimming left V 8 bases short and J 4 bases short, with 14 bases between. Germline CDR1 reads SEHNR; CDR2 reads FQNEAQ (reference sequence). The CDR3 nucleotides read TGTGCCAGCGGCCCGACAGACCTTAATGAAAAACTGTTTTTT. Amino acid sequence: CASGPTDLNEKLFF.

CDR3 in DNA: TGTGCCAGCAGCTTAGTGAAGGACAGGGCCAACTATGGCTACACCTTC. The encoded protein is CASSLVKDRANYGYTF. The rearrangement uses TRBV7-9 and TRBJ1-2; 8 bases align to TRBD1. The V segment lost 1 base and the J segment 2 bases; nucleotides outside the gene matches: 6. Germline V lookup: CDR1 SEHNR, CDR2 FQNEAQ (reference sequence). The length of the CDR3 is 16 residues.

The V and J genes are TRBV7-8 and TRBJ2-5, with 8 bases lining up with TRBD2. The CDR3 runs to 18 residues. CDR1 is SGHVS, CDR2 FQNEAQ, per germline. J was trimmed by 2 bases and V by 2 bases; bases with no gene match: 13. For the CDR3, the DNA is TGTGCCAGCAGCTTATATCCATTGCCGGGGGGGCAGCAAGAGACCCAGTACTTC. Residues: CASSLYPLPGGQQETQYF.

This chain joins TRBV28 and TRBJ1-6; the match to TRBD1 covers 7 bases. V gave up 5 bases and J gave up 7 bases; unmatched junction bases: 5. The CDR3 sequence is 14 residues long. From germline, CDR1 is MDHEN and CDR2 SYDVKM. Here the CDR3 reads CASSTTGLNSPLHF. As DNA, the CDR3 is TGTGCCAGCAGTACGACAGGGCTCAATTCACCCCTCCACTTT.

J is TRBJ1-5 and V is TRBV3-1 (or the pseudogene TRBV3-2), with D possibly matching TRBD1 (5 bases). V dropped 4 bases and J dropped 4 bases, with 8 bases sitting between them. The CDR3 spans 13 residues. The V gene's germline CDR1 is LGHDT and CDR2 YNNKEL (reference sequence). The CDR3 sequence: CASSPQGNQPQHF. Written as DNA, the CDR3 is TGTGCCAGCAGCCCCCAGGGTAATCAGCCCCAGCATTTT.

The J gene is TRBJ2-1, the V gene TRBV19; 9 nucleotides match TRBD2. The V gene end was trimmed by 3 bases and the J gene end by 7 bases; junction bases not matched to a gene: 7. The CDR3 sequence is 15 residues long. Germline-derived CDR1 and CDR2 are LNHDA and SQIVND (reference sequence). The CDR3 DNA reads as TGTGCCAGTAGTATTATGGCGGGGGGGCGTAATGAGCAGTTCTTC. This translates into CASSIMAGGRNEQFF.

This CDR3 reads CASSEWGGLSTEAFF. The CDR3 DNA reads as TGTGCCAGCAGTGAATGGGGGGGGCTGAGCACTGAAGCTTTCTTT. V usage is TRBV25-1 and J usage is TRBJ1-1; D is possibly TRBD1 (6 bases). Trimming removed 1 base from V and 4 bases from J, with 13 bases in between. This CDR3 is 15 amino acids long. From germline, CDR1 is MGHDK and CDR2 SYGVNS.

V gene TRBV19 combines with J gene TRBJ2-6, with TRBD2 matching over 8 bases. Germline V gene lookup returns CDR1 LNHDA and CDR2 SQIVND (reference sequence). This CDR3 has 16 residues. Unmatched junction bases numbered 8, after V lost 6 bases and J lost 4 bases. The CDR3 region has the DNA TGTGCCAGTAGGCGGGGGGCAGCCGAAGGGGCCAACGTCCTGACTTTC. It encodes CASRRGAAEGANVLTF.

The chain employs TRBV5-1 and TRBJ1-6; a weak D match, TRBD1 (5 bases). The germline gives CDR1 SGHRS, CDR2 YFSETQ. The CDR3 runs to 14 residues. V lost 2 bases, J lost 8 bases, and 11 bases lay in between. As DNA, the CDR3 is TGCGCCAGCAGCTTTAGGGGAAGGGATTCACCCCTCCACTTT. Protein: CASSFRGRDSPLHF.

The rearrangement joins TRBV7-9 to TRBJ2-4; no definite D call. The CDR3 runs to 17 residues. Germline V gives CDR1 SEHNR, CDR2 FQNEAQ (reference sequence). Trimming stripped 4 bases from V and 0 bases from J, with 16 bases between. The chain's CDR3 is CASSSRHAELAKNIQYF. CDR3 DNA: TGTGCCAGCAGCTCCAGACACGCCGAGCTAGCCAAAAACATTCAGTACTTC.

This rearrangement joins TRBV10-1 to TRBJ1-1, with D possibly matching TRBD1 (6 bases). Germline assignment: CDR1 WNHNN and CDR2 SYGVQD (reference sequence). Trimming left V 2 bases short and J 4 bases short, with 8 bases between. This CDR3 is 13 amino acids long. In DNA form, the CDR3 reads TGCGCCAGCAGTGAGGCCAGGGGCACTGAAGCTTTCTTT. This gives the protein CASSEARGTEAFF.

To note about this clone: The sample carries other DNA sequences with the same CDR3. This chain joins TRBV19 and TRBJ1-1; 7 bases are a match to TRBD1. Trimming removed 5 bases from V and 1 base from J; junction bases left unmatched: 4. This CDR3 is built from 14 residues. CDR1 is LNHDA and CDR2 is SQIVND in the germline V gene (reference sequence). The CDR3 reads CASSPQGGNTEAFF. The CDR3 nucleotides are TGTGCCAGTAGTCCCCAGGGGGGGAACACTGAAGCTTTCTTT. Complete variable domain (other parts from reference TRBV19 and TRBJ1-1): DGGITQSPKYLFRKEGQNVTLSCEQNLNHDAMYWYRQDPGQGLRLIYYSQIVNDFQKGDIAEGYSVSREKKESFPLTVTSAQKNPTAFYLCASSPQGGNTEAFFGQGTRLTVV.

This chain links TRBV4-2 with TRBJ1-4, with unresolved D. The germline gives CDR1 LGHNA, CDR2 YNFKEQ. V shed 2 bases and J shed 8 bases, with 18 bases lying between them. The CDR3 length is 16 residues. The CDR3 nucleotides read TGTGCCAGCAGCCAACCGACAAGCCCCGTCGTGGAAAAACTGTTTTTT. This codes for CASSQPTSPVVEKLFF.

The V and J genes are TRBV5-1 and TRBJ1-1; a possible D gene is TRBD1 (5 bases). Germline V gene sequence: CDR1 SGHRS, CDR2 YFSETQ. This CDR3 comprises 16 residues. Trimming removed 4 bases at V and 0 bases at J, with 16 bases between. Here the CDR3 DNA reads TGCGCCAGCAGCCCACGTGACAGAGCCCTGAACACTGAAGCTTTCTTT. This encodes CASSPRDRALNTEAFF. The entire variable domain, with the rest obtained from reference TRBV5-1 and TRBJ1-1, is as follows: KAGVTQTPRYLIKTRGQQVTLSCSPISGHRSVSWYQQTPGQGLQFLFEYFSETQRNKGNFPGRFSGRQFSNSRSEMNVSTLELGDSALYLCASSPRDRALNTEAFFGQGTRLTVV.